The present TCR beta chain was sequenced within a study of CD8+CD57+ T cells in acquired aplastic anemia. Whoever was chosen for sequencing had shown CD8+CD57+ cell expansion by flow cytometry. Trimming took 4 bases from V and 7 from J; bases not matched to a gene: 13. The germline CDR1 and CDR2 sequences are SGHTA and FQGTGA. The CDR3 is 17 residues long. Genomic DNA served as template for TCR beta VDJ and CDR3 profiling. Using its own MiXCR run on the reads, TCRdb lists one record per CDR3 protein. The sample holds 150,000 to 200,000 distinct CDR3 sequences; less than 60% are singletons and the top ten take 2.5% to 4%.

This chain connects TRBV7-3 to TRBJ2-5; 12 bases agree with TRBD1. Source material: sorted CD4+, CD8+, or CD8+CD57+ T cells (not recorded which) from PBMCs. The source is a human donor with aplastic anemia. The CDR3 DNA follows: TGTGCCAGCAGCTCCATCCCGGGACAGGGGGCTGGGGGGACCCAGTACTTC. Encoded protein: CASSSIPGQGAGGTQYF. The full variable domain, in which reference TRBV7-3 and TRBJ2-5 provide the parts outside the CDR3, is GAGVSQTPSNKVTEKGKYVELRCDPISGHTALYWYRQSLGQGPEFLIYFQGTGAADDSGLPNDRFFAVRPEGSVSTLKIQRTERGDSAVYLCASSSIPGQGAGGTQYFGPGTRLLVL.